The 3 T cell receptor beta chains listed next were all sequenced from one sample in a study of CD8+ T cells in alopecia areata. cDNA prepared by RNA extraction and subsequent reverse transcription served as the template for sequencing. Assay used: immunoSEQ multiplex PCR; TCRdb lists only in-frame clones, some missing. Here the sample spans 150,000 to 200,000 clones, 58% being singletons. Treatment described: oral pan-JAK inhibitor, 5-10 mg twice daily. The sequencing here drew on CD4+ T cells sorted from blood, taken at approximately week 55, from a patient treated with tofacitinib. The receptors here all came from a human donor with alopecia areata.

This chain joins TRBV19 and TRBJ2-7; 9 positions agree with TRBD1. This CDR3 comprises 14 residues. Germline loops: CDR1 LNHDA, CDR2 SQIVND (reference sequence). With V trimmed by 6 bases and J by 4 bases, 7 bases remained unmatched. The CDR3 coding sequence is TGTGCCAGTAGAGGACAGGGGCCGACATACGAGCAGTACTTC. Translated, it gives CASRGQGPTYEQYF.

To note about this clone: This sample includes further DNA sequences coding for the same CDR3. Here the CDR3 reads CASSEGGPPLHF. The DNA of the CDR3 is TGTGCCAGCAGTGAGGGGGGCCCACCCCTCCACTTT. J is TRBJ1-6 and V is TRBV6-1, with D perhaps matching TRBD1 (6 bases). V was pared by 3 bases and J by 11 bases, with 8 bases between. The CDR3 totals 12 residues. The germline V gene encodes CDR1 MNHNS and CDR2 SASEGT.

This chain links TRBV6-5 with TRBJ2-3; D might be TRBD1 (6 bases). The CDR3 is 14 residues long. V dropped 6 bases and J dropped 0 bases, with 10 bases sitting between them. Germline CDR1 and CDR2: MNHEY and SVGAGI. CDR3 nucleotides: TGTGCCAGCAGGGACAGTTTAAGCACAGATACGCAGTATTTT. Protein product: CASRDSLSTDTQYF.